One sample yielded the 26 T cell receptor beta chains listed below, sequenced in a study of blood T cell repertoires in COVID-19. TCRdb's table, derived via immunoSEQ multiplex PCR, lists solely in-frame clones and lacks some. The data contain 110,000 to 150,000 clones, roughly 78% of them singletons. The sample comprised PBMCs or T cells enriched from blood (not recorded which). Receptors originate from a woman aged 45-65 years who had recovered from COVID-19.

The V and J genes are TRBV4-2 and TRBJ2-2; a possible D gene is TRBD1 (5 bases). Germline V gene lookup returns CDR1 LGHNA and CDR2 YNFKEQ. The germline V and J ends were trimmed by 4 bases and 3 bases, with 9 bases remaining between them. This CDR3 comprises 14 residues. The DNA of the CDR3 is TGTGCCAGCAGCCGGTCAGGGTACACCGGGGAGCTGTTTTTT. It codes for CASSRSGYTGELFF.

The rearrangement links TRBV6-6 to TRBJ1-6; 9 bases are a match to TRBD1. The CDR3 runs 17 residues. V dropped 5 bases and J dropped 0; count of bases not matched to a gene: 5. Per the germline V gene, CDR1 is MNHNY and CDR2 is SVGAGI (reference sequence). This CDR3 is CASSPRQGGSYNSPLHF. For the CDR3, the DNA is TGTGCCAGCAGTCCGCGACAGGGGGGCTCCTATAATTCACCCCTCCACTTT.

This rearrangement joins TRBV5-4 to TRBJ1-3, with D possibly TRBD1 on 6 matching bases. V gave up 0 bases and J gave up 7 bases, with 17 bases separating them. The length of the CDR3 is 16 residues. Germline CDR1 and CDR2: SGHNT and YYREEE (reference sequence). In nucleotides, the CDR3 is TGTGCCAGCAGCTTGGACGGGGGGACACTGATGAACACCATATATTTT. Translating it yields CASSLDGGTLMNTIYF.

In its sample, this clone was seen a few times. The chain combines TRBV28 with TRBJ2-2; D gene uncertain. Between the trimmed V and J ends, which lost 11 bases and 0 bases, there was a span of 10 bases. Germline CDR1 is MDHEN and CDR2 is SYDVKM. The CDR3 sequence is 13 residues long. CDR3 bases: TGTGCCTCTCGAGCCCCGAACACCGGGGAGCTGTTTTTT. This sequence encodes CASRAPNTGELFF.

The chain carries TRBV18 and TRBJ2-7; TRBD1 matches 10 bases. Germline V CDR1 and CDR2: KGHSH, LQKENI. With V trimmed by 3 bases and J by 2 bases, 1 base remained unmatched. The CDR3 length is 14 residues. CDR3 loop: CASSPGTGAYEQYF. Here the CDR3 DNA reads TGTGCCAGCTCACCGGGGACAGGGGCCTACGAGCAGTACTTC.

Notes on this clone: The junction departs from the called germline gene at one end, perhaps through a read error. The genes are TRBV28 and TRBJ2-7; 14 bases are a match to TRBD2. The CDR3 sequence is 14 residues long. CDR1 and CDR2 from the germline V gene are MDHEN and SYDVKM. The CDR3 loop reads CASSPGTSGSAYEF. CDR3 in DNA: TGTGCCAGCAGTCCTGGGACTAGCGGGAGTGCCTATGAGTTC.

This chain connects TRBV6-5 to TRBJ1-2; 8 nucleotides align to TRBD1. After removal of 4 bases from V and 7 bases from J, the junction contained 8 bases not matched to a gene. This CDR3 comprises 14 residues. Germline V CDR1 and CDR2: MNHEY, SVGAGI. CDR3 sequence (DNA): TGTGCCAGCAGTTCTCTAGGACAGGGAGTTGGCTACACCTTC. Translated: CASSSLGQGVGYTF.

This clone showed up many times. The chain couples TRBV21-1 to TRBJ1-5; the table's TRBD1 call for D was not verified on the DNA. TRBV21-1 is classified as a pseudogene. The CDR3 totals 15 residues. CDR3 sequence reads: CASSKTGQRNQPQHF. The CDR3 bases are TGTGCCAGCAGCAAAACTGGACAGCGAAATCAGCCCCAGCATTTT.

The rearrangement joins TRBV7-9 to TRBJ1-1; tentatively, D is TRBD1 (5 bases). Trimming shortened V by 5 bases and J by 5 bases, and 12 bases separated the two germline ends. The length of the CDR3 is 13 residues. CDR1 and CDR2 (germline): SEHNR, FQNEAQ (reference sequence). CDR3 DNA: TGTGCCAGCAGCGAGCTTCAGGGAACTGAAGCTTTCTTT. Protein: CASSELQGTEAFF.

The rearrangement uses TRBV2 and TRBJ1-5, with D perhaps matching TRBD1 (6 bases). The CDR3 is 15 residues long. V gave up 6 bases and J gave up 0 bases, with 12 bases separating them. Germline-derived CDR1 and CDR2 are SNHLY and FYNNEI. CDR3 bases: TGTGCCAGCAGGGGACAACTCACTAGCAATCAGCCCCAGCATTTT. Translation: CASRGQLTSNQPQHF. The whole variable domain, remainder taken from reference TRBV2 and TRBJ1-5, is EPEVTQTPSHQVTQMGQEVILRCVPISNHLYFYWYRQILGQKVEFLVSFYNNEISEKSEIFDDQFSVERPDGSNFTLKIRSTKLEDSAMYFCASRGQLTSNQPQHFGDGTRLSIL.

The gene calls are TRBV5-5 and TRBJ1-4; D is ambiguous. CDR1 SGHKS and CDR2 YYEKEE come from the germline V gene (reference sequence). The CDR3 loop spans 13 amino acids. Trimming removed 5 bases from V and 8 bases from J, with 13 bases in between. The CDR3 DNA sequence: TGTGCCAGCAGTCCCGGAGGTACCGAAAAACTGTTTTTT. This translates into CASSPGGTEKLFF. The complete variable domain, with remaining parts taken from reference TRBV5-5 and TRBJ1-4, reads DAGVTQSPTHLIKTRGQQVTLRCSPISGHKSVSWYQQVLGQGPQFIFQYYEKEERGRGNFPDRFSARQFPNYSSELNVNALLLGDSALYLCASSPGGTEKLFFGSGTQLSVL.

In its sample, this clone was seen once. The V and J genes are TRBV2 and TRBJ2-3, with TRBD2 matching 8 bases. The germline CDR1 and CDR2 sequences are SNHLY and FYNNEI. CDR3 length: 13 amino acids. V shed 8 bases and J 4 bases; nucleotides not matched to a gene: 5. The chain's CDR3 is CASSRGGSDTQYF. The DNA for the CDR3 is TGTGCCAGCTCTCGCGGGGGGTCAGATACGCAGTATTTT.

This chain's CDR3 is CASSRLAGYNEQFF. The CDR3 coding sequence is TGTGCCAGTAGCCGACTAGCGGGCTACAATGAGCAGTTCTTC. The chain employs TRBV19 and TRBJ2-1; 10 bases match TRBD2. With V trimmed by 6 bases and J by 3 bases, 2 bases remained unmatched. Looked up from germline, CDR1 is LNHDA and CDR2 is SQIVND (reference sequence). This CDR3 has 14 amino acids.

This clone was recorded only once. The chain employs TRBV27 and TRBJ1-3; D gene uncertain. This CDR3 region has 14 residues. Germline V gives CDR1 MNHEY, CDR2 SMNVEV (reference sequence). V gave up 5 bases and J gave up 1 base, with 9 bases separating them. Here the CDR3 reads CASSQRGSGNTIYF. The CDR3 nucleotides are TGTGCCAGCAGTCAGCGGGGATCTGGAAACACCATATATTTT.

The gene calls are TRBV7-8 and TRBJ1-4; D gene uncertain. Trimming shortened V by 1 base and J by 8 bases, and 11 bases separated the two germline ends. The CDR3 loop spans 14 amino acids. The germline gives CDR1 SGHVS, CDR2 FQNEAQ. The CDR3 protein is CASSLVIQHEKLFF. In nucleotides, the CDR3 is TGTGCCAGCAGCTTAGTGATACAGCACGAAAAACTGTTTTTT.

CDR3 loop: CASNQRGSNYGYTF. The DNA of the CDR3 is TGTGCCAGCAACCAAAGGGGGTCTAACTATGGCTACACCTTC. V is TRBV6-6 and J is TRBJ1-2, with a possible D match to TRBD1 (6 bases). The germline V gene has CDR1 MNHNY and CDR2 SVGAGI (reference sequence). With 7 bases removed from V and 0 bases from J, the gap between germline ends came to 12 bases. The CDR3 has 14 amino acids.

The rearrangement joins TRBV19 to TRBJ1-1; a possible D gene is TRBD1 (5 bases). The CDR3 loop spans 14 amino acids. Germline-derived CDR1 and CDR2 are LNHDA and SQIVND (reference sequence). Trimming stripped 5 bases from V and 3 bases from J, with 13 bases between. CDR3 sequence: CASSEKGADTEAFF. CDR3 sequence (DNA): TGTGCCAGTAGTGAGAAAGGGGCTGACACTGAAGCTTTCTTT.

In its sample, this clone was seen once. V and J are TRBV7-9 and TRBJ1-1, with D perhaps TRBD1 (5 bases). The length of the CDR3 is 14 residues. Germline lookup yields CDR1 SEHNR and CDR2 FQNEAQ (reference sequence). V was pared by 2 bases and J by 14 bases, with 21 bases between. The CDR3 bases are TGTGCCAGCAGCTTAAGTATGGGAAGCCGTAGGGGCTTCTTT. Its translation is CASSLSMGSRRGFF.

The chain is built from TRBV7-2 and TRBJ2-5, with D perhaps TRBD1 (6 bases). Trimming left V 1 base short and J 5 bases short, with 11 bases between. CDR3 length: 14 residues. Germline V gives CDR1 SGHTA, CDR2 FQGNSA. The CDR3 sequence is CASSLEGVGETQYF. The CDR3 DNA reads TGTGCCAGCAGCTTAGAGGGGGTGGGCGAGACCCAGTACTTC.

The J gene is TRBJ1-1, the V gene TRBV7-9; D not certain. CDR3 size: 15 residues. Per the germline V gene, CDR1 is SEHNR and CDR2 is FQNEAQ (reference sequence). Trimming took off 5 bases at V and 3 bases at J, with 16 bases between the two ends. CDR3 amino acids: CASSPKTLEDTEAFF. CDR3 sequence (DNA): TGTGCCAGCAGCCCGAAGACCCTTGAGGACACTGAAGCTTTCTTT.

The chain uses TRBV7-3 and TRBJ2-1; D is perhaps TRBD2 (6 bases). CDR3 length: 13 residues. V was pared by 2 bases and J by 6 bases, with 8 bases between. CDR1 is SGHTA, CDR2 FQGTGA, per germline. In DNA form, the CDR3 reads TGTGCCAGCAGCTTAGTGGGGGGCAATGAGCAGTTCTTC. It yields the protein CASSLVGGNEQFF.

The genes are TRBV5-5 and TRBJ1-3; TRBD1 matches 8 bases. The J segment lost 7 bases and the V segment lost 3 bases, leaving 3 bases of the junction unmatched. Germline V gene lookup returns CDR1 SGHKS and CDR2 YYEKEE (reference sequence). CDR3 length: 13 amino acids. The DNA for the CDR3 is TGTGCCAGCAGCTCTGACAGGGGCAACACCATATATTTT. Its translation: CASSSDRGNTIYF.

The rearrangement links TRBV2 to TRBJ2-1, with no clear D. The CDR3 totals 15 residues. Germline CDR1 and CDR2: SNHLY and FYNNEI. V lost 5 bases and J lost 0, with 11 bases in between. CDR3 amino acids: CASSSTTSSYNEQFF. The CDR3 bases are TGTGCCAGCAGTTCAACTACTTCCTCCTACAATGAGCAGTTCTTC. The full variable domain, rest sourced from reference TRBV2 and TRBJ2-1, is EPEVTQTPSHQVTQMGQEVILRCVPISNHLYFYWYRQILGQKVEFLVSFYNNEISEKSEIFDDQFSVERPDGSNFTLKIRSTKLEDSAMYFCASSSTTSSYNEQFFGPGTRLTVL.

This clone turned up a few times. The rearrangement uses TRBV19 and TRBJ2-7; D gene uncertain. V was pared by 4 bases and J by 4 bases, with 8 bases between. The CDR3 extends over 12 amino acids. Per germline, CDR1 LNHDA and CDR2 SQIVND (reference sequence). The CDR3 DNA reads TGTGCCAGTAGTACCCCGTATTACGAGCAGTACTTC. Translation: CASSTPYYEQYF.

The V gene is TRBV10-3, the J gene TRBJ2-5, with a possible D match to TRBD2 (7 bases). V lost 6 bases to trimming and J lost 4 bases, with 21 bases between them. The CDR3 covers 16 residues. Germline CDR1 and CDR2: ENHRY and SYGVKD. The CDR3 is CAIRDLGRGAPETQYF. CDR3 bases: TGTGCCATCAGGGATTTGGGACGGGGGGCACCAGAGACCCAGTACTTC.

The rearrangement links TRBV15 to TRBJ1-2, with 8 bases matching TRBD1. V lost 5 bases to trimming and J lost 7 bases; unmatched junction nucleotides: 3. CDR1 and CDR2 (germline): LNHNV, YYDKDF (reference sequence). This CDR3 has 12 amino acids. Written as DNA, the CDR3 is TGTGCCACCAGCGAAGACAGGGGTGGCTACACCTTC. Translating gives CATSEDRGGYTF.